The 20 T cell receptor beta chains below all came from one sample that was sequenced in a study of T cell responses to AZD1222 COVID-19 vaccine (dated by TCRdb to the early 2020s). In light of the paper, this sample's time point label describes: baseline before first vaccination. The library was obtained by the immunoSEQ multiplex PCR assay. The table comes from immuneACCESS by way of TCRdb, which keeps in-frame sequences with V and J called. Part of the clones is missing from these tables; in studies checked, under half for an unresolved V gene and the rest for unknown reasons. Here the sample has tens of thousands of clones; roughly 84% occur a single time. The ten largest make up approximately 10% of the sample. This specimen consisted of peripheral blood, obtained on day 0 of AZD1222 vaccination. The receptors originated from an adult in good health.

The DNA of the CDR3 is TGTGCCACCAGTGGGAGCAGGGACACCGGGGAGCTGTTTTTT. Encoded protein: CATSGSRDTGELFF. The chain has TRBV24-1 and TRBJ2-2, with D possibly TRBD1 on 5 matching bases. Germline V gene lookup returns CDR1 KGHDR and CDR2 SFDVKD. Trimming left V 5 bases short and J 3 bases short, with 9 bases between. The CDR3 is made up of 14 amino acids.

This chain links TRBV2 with TRBJ1-1; D is undetermined. The CDR3 contains 14 residues. Trimming left V 5 bases short and J 0 bases short, with 10 bases between. CDR1 is SNHLY and CDR2 is FYNNEI in the germline V gene. The CDR3 reads CASSQGRMNTEAFF. CDR3 bases: TGTGCCAGCAGTCAAGGACGGATGAACACTGAAGCTTTCTTT.

The chain carries TRBV7-9 and TRBJ2-1; 9 bases match TRBD2. V was clipped by 3 bases and J by 5 bases; unmatched bases: 2. Germline V gene data show CDR1 as SEHNR and CDR2 as FQNEAQ (reference sequence). This CDR3 region has 14 residues. CDR3 DNA: TGTGCCAGCAGCTTCGGGACTAGCAACAATGAGCAGTTCTTC. This gives the protein CASSFGTSNNEQFF.

The chain couples TRBV5-1 to TRBJ1-2; perhaps TRBD1 as D (5 bases). V lost 2 bases and J lost 2, with 22 bases in between. CDR1 is SGHRS, CDR2 YFSETQ, per germline. The CDR3 sequence is 18 residues long. The CDR3 protein is CASSFSTAVILKNYGYTF. The CDR3 DNA reads as TGCGCCAGCAGCTTTTCGACAGCAGTGATCCTGAAGAACTATGGCTACACCTTC. Complete variable domain (other parts from reference TRBV5-1 and TRBJ1-2): KAGVTQTPRYLIKTRGQQVTLSCSPISGHRSVSWYQQTPGQGLQFLFEYFSETQRNKGNFPGRFSGRQFSNSRSEMNVSTLELGDSALYLCASSFSTAVILKNYGYTFGSGTRLTVV.

This chain uses TRBV6-5 with TRBJ1-1; D perhaps matches TRBD1 (5 bases). The CDR3 is 14 amino acids. Between the trimmed V and J ends, which lost 0 bases and 5 bases, there was a span of 10 bases. The germline CDR1 and CDR2 sequences are MNHEY and SVGAGI. The CDR3 DNA follows: TGTGCCAGCAGTTACTCGGTCCAGGGTACTGAAGCTTTCTTT. It specifies CASSYSVQGTEAFF.

The chain joins TRBV28 to TRBJ1-1; 7 positions match TRBD1. The CDR3 totals 16 residues. In germline, CDR1 is MDHEN, CDR2 SYDVKM. The trim removed 1 base at V and 1 base at J, leaving 6 bases unmatched. The CDR3 nucleotides are TGTGCCAGCAGTTTATACCAGGGGGGAAAGAACACTGAAGCTTTCTTT. It specifies CASSLYQGGKNTEAFF.

This sequence joins TRBV13 and TRBJ2-3, with D unclear. Deletions cut 5 bases from V and 1 base from J, with 7 bases between. Germline assignment: CDR1 PRHDT and CDR2 FYEKMQ (reference sequence). The CDR3 spans 13 residues. For the CDR3, the DNA is TGTGCCAGCAGCGATCCTCGCACAGATACGCAGTATTTT. This gives the protein CASSDPRTDTQYF.

The gene calls are TRBV29-1 and TRBJ1-5; the match to TRBD1 covers 10 bases. V was pared by 5 bases and J by 6 bases, with 4 bases of the junction left unmatched. Looked up from germline, CDR1 is SQVTM and CDR2 is ANQGSEA. This CDR3 contains 13 residues. The CDR3, as DNA: TGCAGCGTTTTGACAGGGGGCGGTCAGCCCCAGCATTTT. Residues: CSVLTGGGQPQHF.

The J gene is TRBJ1-1, the V gene TRBV5-4; the D is unclear. This CDR3 spans 14 amino acids. The germline V and J ends were trimmed by 2 bases and 4 bases, with 12 bases remaining between them. In germline, CDR1 is SGHNT, CDR2 YYREEE (reference sequence). The CDR3 protein is CASSFGWTATEAFF. The CDR3 nucleotides are TGTGCCAGCAGCTTTGGGTGGACCGCCACTGAAGCTTTCTTT.

Written as DNA, the CDR3 is TGTGCCAGCAGCTTGAGGCACAGAAGCTCCTACGAGCAGTACTTC. Translating gives CASSLRHRSSYEQYF. J is TRBJ2-7 and V is TRBV5-5; D not certain. The germline CDR1 and CDR2 sequences are SGHKS and YYEKEE (reference sequence). Trimming pared 1 base from V and 0 bases from J, leaving 11 bases between. The CDR3 length is 15 residues.

This chain joins TRBV6-2 or TRBV6-3 and TRBJ2-1, with TRBD1 identical over 8 bases. CDR3 length: 16 residues. V was pared by 6 bases and J by 1 base, with 8 bases of the junction left unmatched. Looked up from germline, CDR1 is MNHEY and CDR2 is SVGEGT. In DNA, the CDR3 is TGTGCCAGCAGCCCTCAGGGGGCCGTATCCTACAATGAGCAGTTCTTC. Protein: CASSPQGAVSYNEQFF.

This sequence joins TRBV6-5 and TRBJ1-2; no clear D gene. The CDR3 has 14 residues. The germline V gene has CDR1 MNHEY and CDR2 SVGAGI. Deletions cut 6 bases from V and 1 base from J, with 12 bases between. The CDR3 region is CASRRTQDNYGYTF. The CDR3, as DNA: TGTGCCAGCAGACGTACTCAGGATAACTATGGCTACACCTTC.

With respect to this clone: A read error may account for a junction end that differs from germline. This chain joins TRBV3-1 (or the pseudogene TRBV3-2) and TRBJ1-3; D perhaps matches TRBD1 (5 bases). This CDR3 comprises 12 residues. Germline CDR1 reads LGHDT; CDR2 reads YNNKEL (reference sequence). The CDR3, as DNA: TGTGCCAGCAGCCAGGGGGACGGTTTTCTCAATTTT. It yields the protein CASSQGDGFLNF.

This clone has just one count. This chain uses TRBV3-1 (or the pseudogene TRBV3-2) with TRBJ1-1; D ambiguous. The CDR3 loop spans 12 amino acids. V was pared by 9 bases and J by 4 bases, with 12 bases between. Germline V gives CDR1 LGHDT, CDR2 YNNKEL (reference sequence). The CDR3 region has the DNA TGTGCCAGTAGGCTCGAGGGCACTGAAGCTTTCTTT. It translates to CASRLEGTEAFF.

This rearrangement joins TRBV19 to TRBJ1-6; TRBD1 matches 9 bases. The CDR3 sequence is 19 residues long. Per the germline V gene, CDR1 is LNHDA and CDR2 is SQIVND (reference sequence). Trimming cost V 5 bases and J 4 bases; bases outside gene matches: 15. CDR3 DNA sequence: TGTGCCAGTAGTGAAGGGACAGGGTTTGTGAAGGGTTATAATTCACCCCTCCACTTT. This codes for CASSEGTGFVKGYNSPLHF.

This chain connects TRBV10-3 to TRBJ2-1; TRBD1 matches at 10 bases. The CDR3 has 15 amino acids. Trimming at V came to 8 bases and at J to 8 bases, leaving 12 bases not matched to a gene. Germline V gene data show CDR1 as ENHRY and CDR2 as SYGVKD. The CDR3: CAIGRDRGLSDEQFF. The CDR3 region has the DNA TGTGCCATCGGCCGGGACAGGGGTCTTTCGGATGAGCAGTTCTTC.

The chain carries TRBV11-2 and TRBJ2-1; 9 nucleotides line up with TRBD1. The CDR3 is made up of 17 amino acids. With V trimmed by 5 bases and J by 4 bases, 12 bases remained unmatched. Germline V CDR1 and CDR2: SGHAT, FQNNGV. The CDR3 DNA is TGTGCCAGCAGCCCCAACAGGACAGGGGTACAGTACAATGAGCAGTTCTTC. Protein: CASSPNRTGVQYNEQFF.

The chain joins TRBV6-8 to TRBJ2-1; either TRBD1 or TRBD2 may supply D (5 bases each). V was pared by 7 bases and J by 5 bases, with 15 bases between. Germline V lookup: CDR1 MNHGY, CDR2 SAAAGT. The length of the CDR3 is 14 residues. CDR3 coding DNA: TGTGCCAGCACCCCCCAGGTGGGGGACAATGAGCAGTTCTTC. Encoded protein: CASTPQVGDNEQFF.

The chain is built from TRBV19 and TRBJ1-2; D gene ambiguous. V was pared by 7 bases and J by 5 bases, with 17 bases between. Germline V gene data show CDR1 as LNHDA and CDR2 as SQIVND (reference sequence). The CDR3 loop spans 14 amino acids. CDR3 nucleotides: TGTGCCAGTACCCCAACTTGGAGCACATATGGCTACACCTTC. The encoded protein is CASTPTWSTYGYTF.

This clone came up a few times. The J gene is TRBJ2-2, the V gene TRBV13, with no clear D. The germline CDR1 and CDR2 sequences are PRHDT and FYEKMQ (reference sequence). V lost 2 bases to trimming and J lost 3 bases, with 16 bases between them. CDR3 length equals 17 residues. CDR3 residues: CASSLTLSLSHTGELFF. As DNA, the CDR3 is TGTGCCAGCAGCTTAACCCTCAGCCTCTCCCACACCGGGGAGCTGTTTTTT. Full variable domain (missing parts from reference TRBV13 and TRBJ2-2): AAGVIQSPRHLIKEKRETATLKCYPIPRHDTVYWYQQGPGQDPQFLISFYEKMQSDKGSIPDRFSAQQFSDYHSELNMSSLELGDSALYFCASSLTLSLSHTGELFFGEGSRLTVL.